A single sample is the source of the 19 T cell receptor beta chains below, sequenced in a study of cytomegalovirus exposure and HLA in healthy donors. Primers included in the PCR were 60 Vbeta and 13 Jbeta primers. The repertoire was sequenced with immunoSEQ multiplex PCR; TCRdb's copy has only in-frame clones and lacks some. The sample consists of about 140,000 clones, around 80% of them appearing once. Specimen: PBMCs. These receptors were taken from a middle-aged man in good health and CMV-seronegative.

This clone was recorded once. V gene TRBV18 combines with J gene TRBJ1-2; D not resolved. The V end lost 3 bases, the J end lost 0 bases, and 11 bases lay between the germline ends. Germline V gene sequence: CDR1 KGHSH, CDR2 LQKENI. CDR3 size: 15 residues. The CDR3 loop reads CASSPATDTNYGYTF. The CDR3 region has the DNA TGTGCCAGCTCACCCGCGACCGACACTAACTATGGCTACACCTTC.

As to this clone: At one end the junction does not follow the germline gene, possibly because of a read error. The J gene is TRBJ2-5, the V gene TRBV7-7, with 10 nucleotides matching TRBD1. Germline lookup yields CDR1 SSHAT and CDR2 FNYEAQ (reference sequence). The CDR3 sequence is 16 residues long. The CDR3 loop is CASSVRQGAGGETQYF. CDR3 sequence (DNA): TGTGCTAGCAGCGTGAGACAGGGGGCGGGCGGAGAGACCCAGTACTTC.

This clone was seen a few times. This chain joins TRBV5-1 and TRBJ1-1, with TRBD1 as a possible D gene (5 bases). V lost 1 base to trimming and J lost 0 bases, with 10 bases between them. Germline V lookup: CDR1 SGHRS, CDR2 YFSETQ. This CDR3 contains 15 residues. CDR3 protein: CASSLFPGLNTEAFF. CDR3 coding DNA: TGCGCCAGCAGCTTGTTTCCAGGGCTGAACACTGAAGCTTTCTTT.

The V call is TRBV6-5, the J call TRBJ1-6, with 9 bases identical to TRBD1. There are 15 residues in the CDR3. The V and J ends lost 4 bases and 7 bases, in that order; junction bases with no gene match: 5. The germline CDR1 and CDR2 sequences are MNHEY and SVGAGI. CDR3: CASSSGTGWNSPLHF. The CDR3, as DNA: TGTGCCAGCAGTTCCGGGACAGGGTGGAATTCACCCCTCCACTTT.

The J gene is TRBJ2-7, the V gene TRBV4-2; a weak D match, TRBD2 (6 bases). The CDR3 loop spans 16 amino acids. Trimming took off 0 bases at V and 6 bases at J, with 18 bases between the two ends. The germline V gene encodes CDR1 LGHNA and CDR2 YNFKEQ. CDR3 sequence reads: CASSQELRRGKGEQYF. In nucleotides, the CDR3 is TGTGCCAGCAGCCAAGAACTACGTCGGGGGAAGGGCGAGCAGTACTTC.

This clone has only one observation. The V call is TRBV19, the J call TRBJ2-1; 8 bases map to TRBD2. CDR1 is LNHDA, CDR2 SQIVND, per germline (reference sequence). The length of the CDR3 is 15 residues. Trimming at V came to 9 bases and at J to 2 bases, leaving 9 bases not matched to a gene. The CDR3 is CASAPAGEAYNEQFF. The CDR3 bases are TGTGCCAGCGCCCCAGCGGGAGAGGCCTACAATGAGCAGTTCTTC.

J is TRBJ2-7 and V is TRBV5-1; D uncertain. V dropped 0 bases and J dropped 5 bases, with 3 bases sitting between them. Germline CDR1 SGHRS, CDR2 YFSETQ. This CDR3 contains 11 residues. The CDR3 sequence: CASSLADEQYF. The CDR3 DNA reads TGCGCCAGCAGCTTGGCGGACGAGCAGTACTTC.

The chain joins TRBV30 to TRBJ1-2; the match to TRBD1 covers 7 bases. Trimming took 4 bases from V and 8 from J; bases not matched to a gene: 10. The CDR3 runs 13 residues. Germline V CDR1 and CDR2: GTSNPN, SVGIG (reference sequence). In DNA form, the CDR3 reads TGTGCCTGGAACAGGGGCGCGGTTGACGGCTACACCTTC. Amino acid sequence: CAWNRGAVDGYTF.

CDR3 sequence (DNA): TGTGCCAGCCCACGGGACAGACGCACAGATACGCAGTATTTT. It specifies CASPRDRRTDTQYF. The chain recombines TRBV18 with TRBJ2-3; 7 nucleotides agree with TRBD1. This CDR3 spans 14 amino acids. The ends lost 8 bases at V and 1 base at J; junction bases unmatched: 6. CDR1 is KGHSH and CDR2 is LQKENI in the germline V gene.

CDR3 sequence reads: CATSRDAQRVDEQYF. DNA of the CDR3: TGTGCCACCAGCAGAGATGCCCAGCGGGTAGACGAGCAGTACTTC. V is TRBV15 and J is TRBJ2-7; D may be TRBD2 (6 bases). The V gene's germline CDR1 is LNHNV and CDR2 YYDKDF (reference sequence). Trimming stripped 0 bases from V and 5 bases from J, with 14 bases between. The CDR3 extends over 15 amino acids. Using reference TRBV15 and TRBJ2-7 for the parts outside the CDR3, the full variable domain is DAMVIQNPRYQVTQFGKPVTLSCSQTLNHNVMYWYQQKSSQAPKLLFHYYDKDFNNEADTPDNFQSRRPNTSFCFLDIRSPGLGDTAMYLCATSRDAQRVDEQYFGPGTRLTVT.

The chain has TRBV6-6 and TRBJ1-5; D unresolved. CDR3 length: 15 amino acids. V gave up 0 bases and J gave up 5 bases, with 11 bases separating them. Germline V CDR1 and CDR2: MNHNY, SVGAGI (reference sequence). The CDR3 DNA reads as TGTGCCAGCAGTTACTCGGAGGACGGGTATCAGCCCCAGCATTTT. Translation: CASSYSEDGYQPQHF.

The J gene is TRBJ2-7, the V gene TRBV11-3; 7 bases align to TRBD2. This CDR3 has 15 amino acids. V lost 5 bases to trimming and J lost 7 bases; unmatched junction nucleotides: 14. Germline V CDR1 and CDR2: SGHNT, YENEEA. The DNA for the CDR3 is TGTGCCAGCAGCCAAGGGGCGGCACGGGAGGTTGAGCAGTACTTC. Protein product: CASSQGAAREVEQYF. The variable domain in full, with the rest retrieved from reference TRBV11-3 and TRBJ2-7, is EAGVVQSPRYKIIEKKQPVAFWCNPISGHNTLYWYLQNLGQGPELLIRYENEEAVDDSQLPKDRFSAERLKGVDSTLKIQPAELGDSAVYLCASSQGAAREVEQYFGPGTRLTVT.

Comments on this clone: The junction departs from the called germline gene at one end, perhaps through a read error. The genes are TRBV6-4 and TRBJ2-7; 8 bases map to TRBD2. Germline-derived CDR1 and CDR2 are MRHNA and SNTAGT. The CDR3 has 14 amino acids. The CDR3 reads CASRVSSGSYGQYF. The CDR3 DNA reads TGTGCCAGCAGGGTGTCTAGCGGGTCCTACGGGCAGTACTTC.

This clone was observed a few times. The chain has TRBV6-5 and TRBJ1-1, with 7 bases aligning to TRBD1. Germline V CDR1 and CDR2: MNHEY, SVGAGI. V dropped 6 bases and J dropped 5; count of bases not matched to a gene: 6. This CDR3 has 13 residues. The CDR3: CASRDRPLTEAFF. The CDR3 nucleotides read TGTGCCAGCAGGGACAGGCCCCTAACTGAAGCTTTCTTT.

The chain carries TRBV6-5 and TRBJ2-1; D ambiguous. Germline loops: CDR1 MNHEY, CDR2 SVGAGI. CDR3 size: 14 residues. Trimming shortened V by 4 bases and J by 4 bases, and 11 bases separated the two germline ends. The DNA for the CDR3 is TGTGCCAGCAGTTTCCTCACAAGATACAATGAGCAGTTCTTC. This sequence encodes CASSFLTRYNEQFF.

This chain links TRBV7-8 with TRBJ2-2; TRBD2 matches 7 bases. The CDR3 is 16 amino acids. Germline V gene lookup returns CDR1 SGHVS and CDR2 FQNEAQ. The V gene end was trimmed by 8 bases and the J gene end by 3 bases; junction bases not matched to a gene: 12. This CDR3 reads CASSRTSARDTGELFF. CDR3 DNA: TGTGCCAGCTCTAGAACTAGCGCAAGAGACACCGGGGAGCTGTTTTTT.

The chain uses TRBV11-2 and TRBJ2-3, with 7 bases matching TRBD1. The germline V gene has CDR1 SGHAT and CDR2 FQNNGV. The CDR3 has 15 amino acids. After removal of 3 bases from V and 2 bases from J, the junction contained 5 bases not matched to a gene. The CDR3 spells CASSFRDRDTDTQYF. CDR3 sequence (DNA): TGTGCCAGCAGCTTCCGGGACAGAGACACAGATACGCAGTATTTT. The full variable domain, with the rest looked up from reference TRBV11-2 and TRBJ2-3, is EAGVAQSPRYKIIEKRQSVAFWCNPISGHATLYWYQQILGQGPKLLIQFQNNGVVDDSQLPKDRFSAERLKGVDSTLKIQPAKLEDSAVYLCASSFRDRDTDTQYFGPGTRLTVL.

As DNA, the CDR3 is TGTGCCAGCAGTTTAAACCCGCCCGGGGGGAAAAACGAGCAGTACTTC. Translated: CASSLNPPGGKNEQYF. The gene calls are TRBV27 and TRBJ2-7, with TRBD2 identical over 7 bases. Per the germline V gene, CDR1 is MNHEY and CDR2 is SMNVEV (reference sequence). CDR3 length equals 16 residues. Trimming cost V 2 bases and J 5 bases; bases outside gene matches: 12.

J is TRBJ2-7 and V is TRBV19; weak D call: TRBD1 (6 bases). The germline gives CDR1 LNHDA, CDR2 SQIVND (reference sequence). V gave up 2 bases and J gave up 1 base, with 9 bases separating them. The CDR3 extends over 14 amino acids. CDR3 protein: CASSIRQGSYEQYF. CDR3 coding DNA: TGTGCCAGTAGTATAAGGCAGGGGTCCTACGAGCAGTACTTC.